These 21 T cell receptor beta chains came from one sample sequenced in a study of CD8+ T cells in alopecia areata. As to treatment: oral pan-JAK inhibitor, 5-10 mg twice daily. Once RNA had been extracted, it was reverse transcribed into cDNA to act as the sequencing template. The assay was immunoSEQ multiplex PCR, and TCRdb's table has in-frame clones only and misses some. The sample consists of 90,000 to 120,000 clones, roughly 84% of them appearing once. The sequenced sample was CD8+ T cells sorted from blood, obtained at week 24, from a patient treated with tofacitinib. The source is a human donor with alopecia areata.

This chain connects TRBV4-1 to TRBJ2-3; 9 bases are shared with TRBD1. The germline V gene encodes CDR1 MGHRA and CDR2 YSYEKL. CDR3 length equals 15 residues. V shed 3 bases, J shed 3 bases, and the junction held 4 bases outside the gene matches. The CDR3 loop is CASSHPGQGTDTQYF. For the CDR3, the DNA is TGCGCCAGCAGCCATCCGGGACAGGGAACAGATACGCAGTATTTT.

The rearrangement uses TRBV7-9 and TRBJ2-4; unclear D gene. CDR1 and CDR2 (germline): SEHNR, FQNEAQ (reference sequence). V was pared by 5 bases and J by 9 bases, with 20 bases between. CDR3 length: 15 residues. CDR3 coding DNA: TGTGCCAGCAGCCCTAGATCAGTAGGTCCCCGCATTCAGTACTTC. Translation: CASSPRSVGPRIQYF.

The chain employs TRBV5-6 and TRBJ2-3; maybe TRBD2 (6 bases). This CDR3 comprises 13 residues. CDR1 and CDR2 from the germline V gene are SGHDT and YYEEEE. V was cut by 4 bases and J by 0 bases, with 6 bases left in between. CDR3 nucleotide sequence: TGTGCCAGCAGCCGGGAGAGCACAGATACGCAGTATTTT. Translation gives CASSRESTDTQYF.

The chain has TRBV7-9 and TRBJ1-2, with D possibly matching TRBD1 (5 bases). CDR1 is SEHNR and CDR2 is FQNEAQ in the germline V gene (reference sequence). Trimming stripped 8 bases from V and 3 bases from J, with 13 bases between. The length of the CDR3 is 13 residues. CDR3 sequence reads: CASSPGFYYGYTF. The CDR3 nucleotides read TGTGCCAGCTCCCCAGGGTTCTACTATGGCTACACCTTC.

The V gene is TRBV6-5, the J gene TRBJ2-2; 12 bases line up with TRBD2. This CDR3 spans 16 amino acids. Germline-derived CDR1 and CDR2 are MNHEY and SVGAGI. J gave up 4 bases and V 2 bases, and 2 bases lay outside the gene matches. The CDR3 DNA is TGTGCCAGCAGTTACCCTAGCGGGGGGGTCACCGGGGAGCTGTTTTTT. Encoded protein: CASSYPSGGVTGELFF.

The rearrangement links TRBV11-1 to TRBJ2-2; 9 bases align to TRBD2. This CDR3 is built from 15 residues. V lost 1 base and J lost 6; bases outside the gene matches: 3. In germline, CDR1 is SGHAT, CDR2 FQDESV (reference sequence). This CDR3 reads CASSLEGLAPGELFF. The CDR3 DNA reads TGTGCCAGCAGCTTAGAGGGACTAGCTCCCGGGGAGCTGTTTTTT. Together with reference TRBV11-1 and TRBJ2-2, the CDR3 gives the full variable domain: EAEVAQSPRYKITEKSQAVAFWCDPISGHATLYWYRQILGQGPELLVQFQDESVVDDSQLPKDRFSAERLKGVDSTLKIQPAELGDSAMYLCASSLEGLAPGELFFGEGSRLTVL.

The rearrangement uses TRBV6-5 and TRBJ2-3, with D perhaps given as TRBD1 or TRBD2 (7 bases each). The CDR3 runs to 14 residues. CDR1 is MNHEY, CDR2 SVGAGI, per germline. Trimming removed 6 bases from V and 3 bases from J, with 13 bases in between. As DNA, the CDR3 is TGTGCCAGCAGGCAGGGGGGGTTTACAGATACGCAGTATTTT. Amino acids: CASRQGGFTDTQYF.

This chain links TRBV6-1 with TRBJ2-7, with 8 bases identical to TRBD2. J lost 4 bases, V lost 4 bases, and 9 bases had no gene match. Germline V gene data show CDR1 as MNHNS and CDR2 as SASEGT. The CDR3 runs to 15 residues. The CDR3 DNA sequence: TGTGCCAGCAGTGTGCTCAGCGGGAGTAGTTACGAGCAGTACTTC. It is translated as CASSVLSGSSYEQYF.

Regarding this clone: A junction end diverges from the germline sequence, so it may reflect a read error. The chain carries TRBV11-2 and TRBJ2-1, with D tentatively TRBD1 or TRBD2 (5 bases each). The CDR3 contains 15 residues. CDR1 is SGHAT and CDR2 is FQNNGV in the germline V gene. CDR3 bases: TGTGCCAGCAGCTCCTCCGGGACCTCCTCCAATGAGCAGTTCTTC. This translates into CASSSSGTSSNEQFF.

The CDR3, as DNA: TGCAGCGAGATAGCGGGGGGCCACAATGAGCAGTTCTTC. Amino acids: CSEIAGGHNEQFF. The V call is TRBV29-1, the J call TRBJ2-1, with TRBD2 matching 10 bases. Trimming at V came to 7 bases and at J to 5 bases, leaving 5 bases not matched to a gene. Germline V gene sequence: CDR1 SQVTM, CDR2 ANQGSEA. The CDR3 sequence is 13 residues long.

The gene calls are TRBV30 and TRBJ1-1; D may be TRBD1 (5 bases). The V end lost 0 bases, the J end lost 0 bases, and 11 bases lay between the germline ends. CDR1 and CDR2 from the germline V gene are GTSNPN and SVGIG (reference sequence). The CDR3 is 15 amino acids. The CDR3 spells CAWSVATGLNTEAFF. CDR3 DNA sequence: TGTGCCTGGAGTGTAGCAACAGGCTTGAACACTGAAGCTTTCTTT.

This clone was seen a few times. The genes are TRBV29-1 and TRBJ1-1; no firm D call. The CDR3 is 13 residues long. Per the germline V gene, CDR1 is SQVTM and CDR2 is ANQGSEA. The V end was cut by 7 bases, the J end by 2 bases, with 14 bases between. The CDR3 loop is CSAAGYSNTEAFF. The DNA of the CDR3 is TGCAGCGCTGCGGGGTACAGTAACACTGAAGCTTTCTTT.

The genes are TRBV7-9 and TRBJ2-7, with TRBD2 identical over 8 bases. The CDR3 totals 16 residues. The germline gives CDR1 SEHNR, CDR2 FQNEAQ (reference sequence). The V and J ends lost 2 bases and 2 bases, in that order; junction bases with no gene match: 8. Here the CDR3 reads CASSLNGGASPYEQYF. DNA for the CDR3: TGTGCCAGCAGCTTAAACGGGGGGGCATCCCCCTACGAGCAGTACTTC.

A few counts support this clone. This chain uses TRBV7-9 with TRBJ1-1, with a possible D match to TRBD1 (5 bases). The CDR3 is made up of 14 amino acids. V gave up 3 bases and J gave up 4 bases, with 12 bases separating them. Germline loops: CDR1 SEHNR, CDR2 FQNEAQ (reference sequence). DNA of the CDR3: TGTGCCAGCAGCTTTAAAGCAGGGATCACTGAAGCTTTCTTT. Encoded protein: CASSFKAGITEAFF.

V usage is TRBV2 and J usage is TRBJ2-7, with 10 bases lining up with TRBD2. CDR3 length: 13 residues. Germline V gives CDR1 SNHLY, CDR2 FYNNEI. The trim removed 6 bases at V and 4 bases at J, leaving 3 bases unmatched. Here the CDR3 reads CASSYSGGYEQYF. The CDR3, as DNA: TGTGCCAGCAGCTATAGCGGGGGGTACGAGCAGTACTTC.

The V gene is TRBV29-1, the J gene TRBJ2-1; 11 bases map to TRBD2. Trimming removed 4 bases from V and 2 bases from J; junction bases left unmatched: 13. The CDR3 loop spans 18 amino acids. CDR1 is SQVTM, CDR2 ANQGSEA, per germline. In nucleotides, the CDR3 is TGCAGCGTTGTGGCAGGTTTTCTAGCGGGGGGAACCTACAATGAGCAGTTCTTC. The encoded protein is CSVVAGFLAGGTYNEQFF.

The V call is TRBV7-6, the J call TRBJ1-6, with D unresolved. From germline, CDR1 is SGHVS and CDR2 FNYEAQ. The ends were cut back, 2 bases at V and 7 bases at J, with 9 bases in the middle. The length of the CDR3 is 14 residues. The CDR3 is CASSLITQNSPLHF. Written as DNA, the CDR3 is TGTGCCAGCAGCTTAATAACGCAAAATTCACCCCTCCACTTT.

The chain links TRBV27 to TRBJ2-1; 9 bases are shared with TRBD2. With V trimmed by 3 bases and J by 7 bases, 7 bases remained unmatched. Germline CDR1 reads MNHEY; CDR2 reads SMNVEV (reference sequence). This CDR3 region has 15 residues. The CDR3 DNA follows: TGTGCCAGCAGTTTCCTGGCGGGGGGGCCGAATGAGCAGTTCTTC. Its protein is CASSFLAGGPNEQFF.

This clone was seen more than once but under ten times. J is TRBJ2-1 and V is TRBV4-3, with D hard to call. CDR1 LGHNA and CDR2 YSLEER come from the germline V gene. This CDR3 is 15 amino acids long. V gave up 0 bases and J gave up 6 bases, with 12 bases separating them. CDR3 residues: CASSQDWASGNEQFF. CDR3 bases: TGCGCCAGCAGCCAAGATTGGGCTTCTGGCAATGAGCAGTTCTTC.

The chain links TRBV27 to TRBJ1-5; D is uncertain. The length of the CDR3 is 14 residues. CDR1 and CDR2 from the germline V gene are MNHEY and SMNVEV (reference sequence). V was shortened by 6 bases and J by 3 bases, with 12 bases between the two germline ends. The CDR3 DNA sequence: TGTGCCAGCAGCCCGGGCCCTTACAATCAGCCCCAGCATTTT. Protein: CASSPGPYNQPQHF.

V and J are TRBV11-1 and TRBJ2-1; possibly TRBD1 for D (6 bases). Germline lookup yields CDR1 SGHAT and CDR2 FQDESV (reference sequence). The CDR3 is 15 amino acids. Trimming pared 2 bases from V and 8 bases from J, leaving 16 bases between. The CDR3: CASSLNFQGKYEQFF. CDR3 coding DNA: TGTGCCAGCAGCTTAAACTTTCAGGGGAAATATGAGCAGTTCTTC.